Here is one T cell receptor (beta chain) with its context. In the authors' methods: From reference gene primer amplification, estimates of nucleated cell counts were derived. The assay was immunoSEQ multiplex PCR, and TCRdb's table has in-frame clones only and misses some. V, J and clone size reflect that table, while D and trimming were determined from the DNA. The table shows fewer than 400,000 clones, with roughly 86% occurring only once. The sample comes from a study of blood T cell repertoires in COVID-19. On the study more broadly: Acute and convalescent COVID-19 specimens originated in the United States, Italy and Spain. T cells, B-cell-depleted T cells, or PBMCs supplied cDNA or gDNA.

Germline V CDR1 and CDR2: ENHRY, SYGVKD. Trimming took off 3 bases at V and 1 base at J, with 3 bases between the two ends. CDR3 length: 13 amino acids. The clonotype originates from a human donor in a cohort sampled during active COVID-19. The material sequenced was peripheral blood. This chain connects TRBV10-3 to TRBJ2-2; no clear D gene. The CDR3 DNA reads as TGTGCCATCAGTGACAGGAACACCGGGGAGCTGTTTTTT. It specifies CAISDRNTGELFF.